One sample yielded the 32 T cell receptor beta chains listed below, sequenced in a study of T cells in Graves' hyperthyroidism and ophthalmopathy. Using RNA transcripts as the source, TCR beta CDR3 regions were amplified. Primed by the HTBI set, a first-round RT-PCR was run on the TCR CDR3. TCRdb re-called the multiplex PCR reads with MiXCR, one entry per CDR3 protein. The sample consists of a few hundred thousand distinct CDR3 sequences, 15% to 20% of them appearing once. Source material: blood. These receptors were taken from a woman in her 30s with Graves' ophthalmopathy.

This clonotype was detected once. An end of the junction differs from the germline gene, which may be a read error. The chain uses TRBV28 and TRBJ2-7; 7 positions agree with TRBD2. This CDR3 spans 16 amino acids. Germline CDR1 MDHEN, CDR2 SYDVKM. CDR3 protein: CASSAGVSRGSLEQCF. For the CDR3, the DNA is TGTGCCAGCAGCGCGGGAGTATCACGGGGATCCCTCGAGCAGTGCTTC.

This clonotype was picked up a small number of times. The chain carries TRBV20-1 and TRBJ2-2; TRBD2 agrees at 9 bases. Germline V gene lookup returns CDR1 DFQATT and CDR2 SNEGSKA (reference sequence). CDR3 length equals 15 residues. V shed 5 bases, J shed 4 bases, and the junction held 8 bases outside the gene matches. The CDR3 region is CSAPAGGTSTGELFF. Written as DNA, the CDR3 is TGCAGTGCTCCAGCGGGAGGAACGAGCACCGGGGAGCTGTTTTTT.

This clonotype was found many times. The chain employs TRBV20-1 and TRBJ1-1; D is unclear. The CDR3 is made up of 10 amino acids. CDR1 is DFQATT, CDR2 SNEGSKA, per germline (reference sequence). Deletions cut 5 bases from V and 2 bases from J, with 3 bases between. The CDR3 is CSAFNTEAFF. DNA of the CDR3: TGCAGTGCTTTTAACACTGAAGCTTTCTTT.

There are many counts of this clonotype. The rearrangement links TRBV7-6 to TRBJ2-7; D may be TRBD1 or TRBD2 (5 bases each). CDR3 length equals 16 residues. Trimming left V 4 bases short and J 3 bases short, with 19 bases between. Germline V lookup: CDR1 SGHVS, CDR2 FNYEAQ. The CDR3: CASSSNPGSGSYEQYF. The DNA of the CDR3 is TGTGCCAGCAGCTCCAATCCCGGGTCAGGGAGCTACGAGCAGTACTTC.

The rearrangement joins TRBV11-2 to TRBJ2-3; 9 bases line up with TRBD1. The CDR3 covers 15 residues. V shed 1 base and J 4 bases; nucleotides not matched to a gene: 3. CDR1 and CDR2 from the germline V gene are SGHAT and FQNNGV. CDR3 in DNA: TGTGCCAGCAGCTTAGGGGACAGGGACCCAGATACGCAGTATTTT. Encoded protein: CASSLGDRDPDTQYF. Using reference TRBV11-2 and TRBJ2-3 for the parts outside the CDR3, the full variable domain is EAGVAQSPRYKIIEKRQSVAFWCNPISGHATLYWYQQILGQGPKLLIQFQNNGVVDDSQLPKDRFSAERLKGVDSTLKIQPAKLEDSAVYLCASSLGDRDPDTQYFGPGTRLTVL.

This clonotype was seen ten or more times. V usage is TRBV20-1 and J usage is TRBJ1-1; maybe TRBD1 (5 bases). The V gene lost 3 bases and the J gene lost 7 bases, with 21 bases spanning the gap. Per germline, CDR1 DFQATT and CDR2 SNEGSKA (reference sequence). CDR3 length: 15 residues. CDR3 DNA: TGCAGTGCTAGGTCTCGTCGGGGACCACAAGGTGAAGCTTTCTTT. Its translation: CSARSRRGPQGEAFF.

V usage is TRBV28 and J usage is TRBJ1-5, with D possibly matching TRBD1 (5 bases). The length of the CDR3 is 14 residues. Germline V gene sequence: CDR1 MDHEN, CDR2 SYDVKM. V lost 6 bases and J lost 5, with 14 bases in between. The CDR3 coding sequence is TGTGCCAGCAGCTCATGGGTAGGGGATCAGCCCCAGCATTTT. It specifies CASSSWVGDQPQHF.

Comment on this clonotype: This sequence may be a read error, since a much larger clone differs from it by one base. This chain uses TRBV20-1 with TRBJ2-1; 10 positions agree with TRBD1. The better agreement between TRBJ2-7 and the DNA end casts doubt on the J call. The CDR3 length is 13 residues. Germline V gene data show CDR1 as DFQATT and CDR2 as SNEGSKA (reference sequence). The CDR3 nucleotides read TGCAGTGCACGACAGGGGGCAGGCAATGAGCAGTACTTC. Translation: CSARQGAGNEQYF.

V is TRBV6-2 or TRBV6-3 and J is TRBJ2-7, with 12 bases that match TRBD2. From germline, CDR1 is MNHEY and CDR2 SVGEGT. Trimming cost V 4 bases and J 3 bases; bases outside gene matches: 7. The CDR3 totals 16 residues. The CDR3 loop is CASSSATSGSFYEQYF. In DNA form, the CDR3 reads TGTGCCAGCAGTTCAGCGACTAGCGGGAGTTTCTACGAGCAGTACTTC.

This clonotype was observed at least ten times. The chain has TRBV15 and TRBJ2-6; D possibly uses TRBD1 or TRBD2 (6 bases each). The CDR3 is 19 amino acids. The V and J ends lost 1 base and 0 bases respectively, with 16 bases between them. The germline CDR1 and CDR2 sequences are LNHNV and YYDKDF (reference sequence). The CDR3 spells CATSRAGGQSFSGANVLTF. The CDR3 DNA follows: TGTGCCACCAGCAGAGCCGGGGGACAAAGCTTCTCTGGGGCCAACGTCCTGACTTTC.

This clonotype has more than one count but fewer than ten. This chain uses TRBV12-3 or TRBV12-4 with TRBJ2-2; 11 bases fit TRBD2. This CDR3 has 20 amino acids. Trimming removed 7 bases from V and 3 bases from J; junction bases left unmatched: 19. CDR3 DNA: TGTGCCAGCACCGGACCTAGCGGGAGGTTATCGGCGGTATACACCGGGGAGCTGTTTTTT. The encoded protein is CASTGPSGRLSAVYTGELFF.

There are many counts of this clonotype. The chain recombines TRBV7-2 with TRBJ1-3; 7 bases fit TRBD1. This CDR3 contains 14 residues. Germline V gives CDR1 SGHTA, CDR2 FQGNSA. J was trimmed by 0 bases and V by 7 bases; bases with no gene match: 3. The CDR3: CASTTGVSGNTIYF. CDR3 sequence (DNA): TGTGCCAGCACCACAGGGGTCTCTGGAAACACCATATATTTT.

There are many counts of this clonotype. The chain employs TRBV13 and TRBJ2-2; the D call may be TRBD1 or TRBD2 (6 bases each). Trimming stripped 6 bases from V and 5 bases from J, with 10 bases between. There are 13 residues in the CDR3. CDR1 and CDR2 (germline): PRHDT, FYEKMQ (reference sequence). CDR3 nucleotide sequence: TGTGCCAGCAGGATAGGGGGGACCGGGGAGCTGTTTTTT. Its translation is CASRIGGTGELFF. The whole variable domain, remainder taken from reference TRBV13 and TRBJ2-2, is AAGVIQSPRHLIKEKRETATLKCYPIPRHDTVYWYQQGPGQDPQFLISFYEKMQSDKGSIPDRFSAQQFSDYHSELNMSSLELGDSALYFCASRIGGTGELFFGEGSRLTVL.

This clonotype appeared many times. The CDR3 DNA reads as TGTGCCAGCAGTTTTCCCCTTACAGATACGCAGTATTTT. Its protein is CASSFPLTDTQYF. The chain carries TRBV28 and TRBJ2-3; D is unresolved. In germline, CDR1 is MDHEN, CDR2 SYDVKM. The CDR3 has 13 residues. V gave up 3 bases and J gave up 3 bases, with 7 bases separating them.

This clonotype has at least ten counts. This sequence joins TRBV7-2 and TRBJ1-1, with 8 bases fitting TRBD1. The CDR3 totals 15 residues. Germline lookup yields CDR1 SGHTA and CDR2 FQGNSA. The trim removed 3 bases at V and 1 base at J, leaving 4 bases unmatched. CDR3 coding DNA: TGTGCCAGCAGCTTGTACAGGGGGGCGAACACTGAAGCTTTCTTT. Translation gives CASSLYRGANTEAFF. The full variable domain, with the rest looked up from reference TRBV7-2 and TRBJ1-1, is GAGVSQSPSNKVTEKGKDVELRCDPISGHTALYWYRQSLGQGLEFLIYFQGNSAPDKSGLPSDRFSAERTGGSVSTLTIQRTQQEDSAVYLCASSLYRGANTEAFFGQGTRLTVV.

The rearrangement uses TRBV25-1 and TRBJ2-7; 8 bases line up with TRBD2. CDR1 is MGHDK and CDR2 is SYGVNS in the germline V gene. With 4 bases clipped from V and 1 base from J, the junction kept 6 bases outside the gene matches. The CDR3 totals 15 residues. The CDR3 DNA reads TGTGCCAGCAGTGTCGTAGCGGGAACTTCCTACGAGCAGTACTTC. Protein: CASSVVAGTSYEQYF.

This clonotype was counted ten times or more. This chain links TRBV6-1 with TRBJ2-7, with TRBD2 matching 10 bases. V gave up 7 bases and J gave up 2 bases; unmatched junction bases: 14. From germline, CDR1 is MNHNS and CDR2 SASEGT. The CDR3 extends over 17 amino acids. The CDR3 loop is CASTPSAKREGTYEQYF. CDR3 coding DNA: TGTGCCAGCACCCCATCAGCGAAGCGGGAGGGAACCTACGAGCAGTACTTC.

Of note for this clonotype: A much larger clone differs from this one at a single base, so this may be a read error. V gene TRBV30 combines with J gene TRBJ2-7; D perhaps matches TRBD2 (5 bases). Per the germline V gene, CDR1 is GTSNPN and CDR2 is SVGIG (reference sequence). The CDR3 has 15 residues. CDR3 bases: TGTGCCCGGAGTGTAGGCCTCGGGGTCTCCTACGAGCAGTACTTC. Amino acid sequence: CARSVGLGVSYEQYF.

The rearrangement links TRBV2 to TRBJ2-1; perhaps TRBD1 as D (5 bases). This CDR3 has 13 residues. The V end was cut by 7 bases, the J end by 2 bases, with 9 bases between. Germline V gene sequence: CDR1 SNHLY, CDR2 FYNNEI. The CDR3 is CASIQDTYNEQFF. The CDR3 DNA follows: TGTGCCAGCATCCAGGACACCTACAATGAGCAGTTCTTC.

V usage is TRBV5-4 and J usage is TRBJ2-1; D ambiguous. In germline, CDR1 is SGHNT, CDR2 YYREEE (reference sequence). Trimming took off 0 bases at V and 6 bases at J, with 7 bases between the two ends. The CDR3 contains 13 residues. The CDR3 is CASSLALCNEQFF. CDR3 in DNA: TGTGCCAGCAGCTTGGCCCTCTGCAATGAGCAGTTCTTC.

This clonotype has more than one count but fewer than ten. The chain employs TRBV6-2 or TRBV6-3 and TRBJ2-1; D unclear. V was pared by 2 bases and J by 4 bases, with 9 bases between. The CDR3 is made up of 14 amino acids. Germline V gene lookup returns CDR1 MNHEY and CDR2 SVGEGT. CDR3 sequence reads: CASSYDPVYNEQFF. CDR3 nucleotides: TGTGCCAGCAGTTACGACCCGGTTTACAATGAGCAGTTCTTC.

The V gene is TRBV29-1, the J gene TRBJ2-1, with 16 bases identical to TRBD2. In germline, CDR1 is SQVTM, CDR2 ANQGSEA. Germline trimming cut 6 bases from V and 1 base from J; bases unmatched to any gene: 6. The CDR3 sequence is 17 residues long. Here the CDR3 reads CSVSGTSGRGSYNEQFF. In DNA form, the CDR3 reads TGCAGCGTCTCCGGGACTAGCGGGAGGGGGTCCTACAATGAGCAGTTCTTC.

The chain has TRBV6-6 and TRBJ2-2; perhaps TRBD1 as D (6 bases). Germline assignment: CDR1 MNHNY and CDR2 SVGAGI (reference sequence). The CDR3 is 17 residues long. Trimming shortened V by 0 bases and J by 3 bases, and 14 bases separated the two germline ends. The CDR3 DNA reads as TGTGCCAGCAGTTACTCGATACGGGACATACACACCGGGGAGCTGTTTTTT. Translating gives CASSYSIRDIHTGELFF.

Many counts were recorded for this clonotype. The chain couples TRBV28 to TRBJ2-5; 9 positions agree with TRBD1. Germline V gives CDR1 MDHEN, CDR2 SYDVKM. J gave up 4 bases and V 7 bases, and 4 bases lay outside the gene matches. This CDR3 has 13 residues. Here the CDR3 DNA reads TGTGCCAGCAACAAACAGGGGGCAGAGACCCAGTACTTC. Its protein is CASNKQGAETQYF.

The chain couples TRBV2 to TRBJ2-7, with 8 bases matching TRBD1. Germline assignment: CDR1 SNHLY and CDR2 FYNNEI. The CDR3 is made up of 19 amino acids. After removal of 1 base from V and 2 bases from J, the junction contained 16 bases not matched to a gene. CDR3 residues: CASSEVRDRLGLGTYEQYF. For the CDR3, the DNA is TGTGCCAGCAGTGAAGTACGGGACAGGTTGGGTTTGGGGACCTACGAGCAGTACTTC.

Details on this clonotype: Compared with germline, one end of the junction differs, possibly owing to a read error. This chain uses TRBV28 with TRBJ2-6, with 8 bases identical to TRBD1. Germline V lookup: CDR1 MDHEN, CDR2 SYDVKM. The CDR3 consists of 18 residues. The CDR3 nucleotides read TGTGCCAGCAGTTTCAGACAGGGGAGAGAGTCTGGGGCCGACGTCCTGACTTTC. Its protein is CASSFRQGRESGADVLTF.

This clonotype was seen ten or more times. CDR3 DNA sequence: TGTGCCAGCAGCGTAGGGTTGACCTACAATGAGCAGTTCTTC. It yields the protein CASSVGLTYNEQFF. The chain is built from TRBV9 and TRBJ2-1; D uncertain. The germline V gene encodes CDR1 SGDLS and CDR2 YYNGEE. The CDR3 loop spans 14 amino acids. V was cut by 0 bases and J by 2 bases, with 6 bases left in between.

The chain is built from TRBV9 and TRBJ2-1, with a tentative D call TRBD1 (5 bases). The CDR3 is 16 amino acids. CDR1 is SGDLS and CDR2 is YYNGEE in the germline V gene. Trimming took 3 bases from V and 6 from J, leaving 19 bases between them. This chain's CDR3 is CASSDHYQGSGNEQFF. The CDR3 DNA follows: TGTGCCAGCAGCGACCATTACCAGGGATCTGGCAATGAGCAGTTCTTC.

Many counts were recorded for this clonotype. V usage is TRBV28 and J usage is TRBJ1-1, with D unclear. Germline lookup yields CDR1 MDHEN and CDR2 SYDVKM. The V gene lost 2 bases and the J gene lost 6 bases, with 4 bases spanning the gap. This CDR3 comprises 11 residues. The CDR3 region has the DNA TGTGCCAGCAGTTTAGTGGCTGAAGCTTTCTTT. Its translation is CASSLVAEAFF.

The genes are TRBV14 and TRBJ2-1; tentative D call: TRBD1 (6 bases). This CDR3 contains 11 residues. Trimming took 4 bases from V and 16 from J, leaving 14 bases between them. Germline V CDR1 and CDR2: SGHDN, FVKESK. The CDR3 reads CASSLGTYHFF. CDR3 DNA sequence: TGTGCCAGCAGCCTCGGGACATATCACTTCTTC.

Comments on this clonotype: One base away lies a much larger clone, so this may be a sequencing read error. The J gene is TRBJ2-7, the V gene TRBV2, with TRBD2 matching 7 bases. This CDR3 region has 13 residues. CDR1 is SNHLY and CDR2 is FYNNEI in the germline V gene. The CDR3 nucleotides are TGTGTCAGCAGTGATCTGGGGAGGGACGAGCAGTACTTC. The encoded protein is CVSSDLGRDEQYF.

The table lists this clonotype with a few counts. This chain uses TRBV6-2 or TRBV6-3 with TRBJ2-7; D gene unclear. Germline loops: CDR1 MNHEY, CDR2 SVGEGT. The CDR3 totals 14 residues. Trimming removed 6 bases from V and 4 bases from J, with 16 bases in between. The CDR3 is CASSRPGSSYEQYF. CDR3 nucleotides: TGTGCCAGCAGCCGCCCCGGGTCATCTTACGAGCAGTACTTC.